What follows are 21 T cell receptor beta chains derived from one specimen sequenced in a study of Ad26.COV2.S vaccination and SARS-CoV-2 variants. The treatment was: some 19 received Ad26.COV2.S at low or high dose, single or two shots; roughly five received placebo; per-sample allocation not given. Day 63 following the first vaccine or placebo injection was when the samples were taken. Produced via immunoSEQ multiplex PCR; TCRdb's table is partial and in-frame only. This sample has 200,000 to 250,000 clones, with more than 75% found just once. The sample in question was peripheral blood, obtained in a trial of Ad26.COV2.S vaccine versus placebo. These receptors all stem from a person between 18 and 65 years old who received the Ad26.COV2.S COVID-19 vaccine or a placebo.

The chain recombines TRBV7-9 with TRBJ2-3, with 9 nucleotides matching TRBD2. CDR3 length: 15 amino acids. Germline CDR1 reads SEHNR; CDR2 reads FQNEAQ (reference sequence). V dropped 8 bases and J dropped 2; count of bases not matched to a gene: 8. CDR3 residues: CASGIAGVNTDTQYF. Written as DNA, the CDR3 is TGTGCCAGCGGGATAGCGGGGGTGAACACAGATACGCAGTATTTT.

CDR3 protein: CASSLDIGSYNEQFF. The CDR3 DNA reads TGTGCCAGCAGCTTGGACATTGGCTCCTACAATGAGCAGTTCTTC. The chain employs TRBV5-4 and TRBJ2-1; D uncertain. This CDR3 spans 15 amino acids. Trimming shortened V by 0 bases and J by 0 bases, and 7 bases separated the two germline ends. Germline values: CDR1 SGHNT, CDR2 YYREEE (reference sequence).

In this sample, this clone turned up a few times. This chain joins TRBV27 and TRBJ1-4; TRBD1 matches 9 bases. The CDR3 contains 17 residues. The junction had 14 bases not matched to a gene; V was cut back by 6 bases and J by 6 bases. Germline V gene sequence: CDR1 MNHEY, CDR2 SMNVEV (reference sequence). CDR3 in DNA: TGTGCCAGCAGGACCGGGACAGGGCTCGGTACGCATGAAAAACTGTTTTTT. It codes for CASRTGTGLGTHEKLFF.

The chain combines TRBV6-2 or TRBV6-3 with TRBJ2-7, with a possible D match to TRBD2 (5 bases). V was trimmed by 0 bases and J by 7 bases, leaving 16 bases between them. The CDR3 consists of 15 residues. CDR1 and CDR2 (germline): MNHEY, SVGEGT. In DNA, the CDR3 is TGTGCCAGCAGTTACTCGATATCCGTAGCGACGGAGCAGTACTTC. It specifies CASSYSISVATEQYF.

The count of this clone is one. The V call is TRBV27, the J call TRBJ2-3; 8 bases fit TRBD2. Unmatched junction bases numbered 2, after V lost 4 bases and J lost 8 bases. Germline-derived CDR1 and CDR2 are MNHEY and SMNVEV (reference sequence). There are 12 residues in the CDR3. CDR3 bases: TGTGCCAGCAGTTCGAGCGGGAGTACGCAGTATTTT. Translated: CASSSSGSTQYF.

This rearrangement joins TRBV19 to TRBJ2-2, with D tentatively TRBD1 (5 bases). Germline V CDR1 and CDR2: LNHDA, SQIVND (reference sequence). Trimming left V 6 bases short and J 4 bases short, with 15 bases between. The CDR3 has 15 amino acids. In DNA, the CDR3 is TGTGCCAGTAGGACGACAGCCCAAAGCACCGGGGAGCTGTTTTTT. It is translated as CASRTTAQSTGELFF. Variable domain in full (rest from reference TRBV19 and TRBJ2-2): DGGITQSPKYLFRKEGQNVTLSCEQNLNHDAMYWYRQDPGQGLRLIYYSQIVNDFQKGDIAEGYSVSREKKESFPLTVTSAQKNPTAFYLCASRTTAQSTGELFFGEGSRLTVL.

The chain couples TRBV6-6 to TRBJ1-5, with 7 bases matching TRBD1. This CDR3 has 14 amino acids. J was trimmed by 2 bases and V by 5 bases; bases with no gene match: 3. Germline V gives CDR1 MNHNY, CDR2 SVGAGI (reference sequence). CDR3 region: CASSQGVGNQPQHF. The CDR3 nucleotides are TGTGCCAGCAGTCAGGGGGTGGGCAATCAGCCCCAGCATTTT.

This CDR3 is CASSQARTGGFSLLRETQYF. DNA for the CDR3: TGTGCCAGCAGCCAAGCCCGGACGGGGGGCTTTAGTCTTCTACGAGAGACCCAGTACTTC. The J gene is TRBJ2-5, the V gene TRBV14; TRBD2 is a possible D gene (7 bases). Trimming stripped 1 base from V and 4 bases from J, with 28 bases between. The CDR3 has 20 residues. The germline V gene has CDR1 SGHDN and CDR2 FVKESK. Combining the CDR3 with reference TRBV14 and TRBJ2-5 gives the whole variable domain EAGVTQFPSHSVIEKGQTVTLRCDPISGHDNLYWYRRVMGKEIKFLLHFVKESKQDESGMPNNRFLAERTGGTYSTLKVQPAELEDSGVYFCASSQARTGGFSLLRETQYFGPGTRLLVL.

This chain links TRBV6-5 with TRBJ2-2; TRBD2 agrees at 9 bases. The CDR3 totals 15 residues. Germline trimming cut 5 bases from V and 5 bases from J; bases unmatched to any gene: 6. In germline, CDR1 is MNHEY, CDR2 SVGAGI. Here the CDR3 reads CASSPLAGRTGELFF. In DNA, the CDR3 is TGTGCCAGCAGTCCTCTAGCGGGGAGGACCGGGGAGCTGTTTTTT.

The chain is built from TRBV3-1 (or the pseudogene TRBV3-2) and TRBJ2-6, with TRBD1 matching 8 bases. This CDR3 is built from 21 residues. Germline trimming cut 0 bases from V and 2 bases from J; bases unmatched to any gene: 15. In germline, CDR1 is LGHDT, CDR2 YNNKEL (reference sequence). The CDR3 spells CASSQDSGRGRILPGANVLTF. CDR3 DNA sequence: TGTGCCAGCAGCCAAGATAGTGGCAGGGGGCGTATCTTACCTGGGGCCAACGTCCTGACTTTC.

This clone was seen a single time. The V call is TRBV7-9, the J call TRBJ1-1, with 8 positions matching TRBD1. The CDR3 is 14 residues long. CDR1 and CDR2 from the germline V gene are SEHNR and FQNEAQ (reference sequence). With 5 bases clipped from V and 0 bases from J, the junction kept 2 bases outside the gene matches. The DNA of the CDR3 is TGTGCCAGCAGCCGGGACAGGTTGAACACTGAAGCTTTCTTT. As protein: CASSRDRLNTEAFF.

The V and J genes are TRBV27 and TRBJ1-4; D may be TRBD1 (5 bases). V lost 1 base and J 5 bases, leaving 5 bases between the germline ends. CDR1 is MNHEY and CDR2 is SMNVEV in the germline V gene (reference sequence). CDR3 length: 13 residues. The CDR3 loop is CASSLWGNEKLFF. The CDR3 bases are TGTGCCAGCAGTTTATGGGGCAATGAAAAACTGTTTTTT.

CDR3 sequence reads: CASSTPGAEQFF. DNA of the CDR3: TGTGCCAGTAGTACCCCGGGGGCCGAGCAGTTCTTC. The chain is built from TRBV19 and TRBJ2-1; D is tentatively TRBD1 or TRBD2 (6 bases each). Trimming removed 4 bases at V and 10 bases at J, with 11 bases between. The CDR3 has 12 amino acids. The germline V gene has CDR1 LNHDA and CDR2 SQIVND (reference sequence). Full variable domain (missing parts from reference TRBV19 and TRBJ2-1): DGGITQSPKYLFRKEGQNVTLSCEQNLNHDAMYWYRQDPGQGLRLIYYSQIVNDFQKGDIAEGYSVSREKKESFPLTVTSAQKNPTAFYLCASSTPGAEQFFGPGTRLTVL.

The chain links TRBV10-3 to TRBJ1-3; D is unresolved. The CDR3 extends over 15 amino acids. V lost 4 bases, J lost 2 bases, and 12 bases lay in between. CDR1 and CDR2 from the germline V gene are ENHRY and SYGVKD. CDR3 sequence: CAISAGPQAGNTIYF. The CDR3 DNA sequence: TGTGCCATCAGTGCCGGGCCCCAGGCTGGAAACACCATATATTTT.

The rearrangement joins TRBV9 to TRBJ2-3; 10 nucleotides match TRBD2. The CDR3 is 16 residues long. Germline V gives CDR1 SGDLS, CDR2 YYNGEE. Trimming took 3 bases from V and 6 from J; bases not matched to a gene: 10. CDR3 coding DNA: TGTGCCAGCAGCGACATAGGGACTAGCGTATCGGATACGCAGTATTTT. Protein product: CASSDIGTSVSDTQYF.

The J gene is TRBJ1-4, the V gene TRBV3-1 (or the pseudogene TRBV3-2); 7 positions agree with TRBD1. V lost 3 bases, J lost 8 bases, and 9 bases stayed unmatched. From germline, CDR1 is LGHDT and CDR2 YNNKEL (reference sequence). The CDR3 loop spans 15 amino acids. CDR3 DNA sequence: TGTGCCAGCAGCCACCGACAGGGTATGTGGGAAAAACTGTTTTTT. Its protein product is CASSHRQGMWEKLFF.

The V call is TRBV28, the J call TRBJ1-5, with 7 bases matching TRBD1. The germline gives CDR1 MDHEN, CDR2 SYDVKM. Trimming removed 6 bases from V and 2 bases from J; junction bases left unmatched: 10. This CDR3 contains 16 residues. The CDR3, as DNA: TGTGCCAGCAGCCCTCGACAGGGTCTGGGCAATCAGCCCCAGCATTTT. This encodes CASSPRQGLGNQPQHF.

This clone has only one observation. The rearrangement uses TRBV30 and TRBJ1-2; the match to TRBD1 covers 10 bases. The V gene end was trimmed by 3 bases and the J gene end by 2 bases; junction bases not matched to a gene: 9. This CDR3 region has 16 residues. The V gene's germline CDR1 is GTSNPN and CDR2 SVGIG (reference sequence). The CDR3 DNA reads TGTGCCTGGAGGGCCGGGACAGGGGCTATAAACTATGGCTACACCTTC. Its translation: CAWRAGTGAINYGYTF.

V gene TRBV7-2 combines with J gene TRBJ1-1, with 8 positions matching TRBD1. The V gene end was trimmed by 3 bases and the J gene end by 1 base; junction bases not matched to a gene: 1. CDR1 is SGHTA and CDR2 is FQGNSA in the germline V gene. The CDR3 extends over 14 amino acids. Here the CDR3 DNA reads TGTGCCAGCAGCTTGGGACAGGCGAACACTGAAGCTTTCTTT. It codes for CASSLGQANTEAFF.

The genes are TRBV3-1 (or the pseudogene TRBV3-2) and TRBJ2-1; 9 bases fit TRBD2. The V segment lost 1 base and the J segment 1 base; nucleotides outside the gene matches: 8. Germline V lookup: CDR1 LGHDT, CDR2 YNNKEL (reference sequence). This CDR3 is built from 18 residues. This CDR3 is CASSQGIAGDWSYNEQFF. CDR3 sequence (DNA): TGTGCCAGCAGCCAAGGTATAGCGGGAGATTGGTCCTACAATGAGCAGTTCTTC.

V gene TRBV7-2 combines with J gene TRBJ2-2; possibly TRBD1 for D (5 bases). Germline CDR1 reads SGHTA; CDR2 reads FQGNSA. The CDR3 is made up of 18 amino acids. V lost 1 base and J lost 2, with 17 bases in between. DNA of the CDR3: TGTGCCAGCAGCTTAGGAATAGGGGTATCCTTTAACACCGGGGAGCTGTTTTTT. The encoded protein is CASSLGIGVSFNTGELFF.